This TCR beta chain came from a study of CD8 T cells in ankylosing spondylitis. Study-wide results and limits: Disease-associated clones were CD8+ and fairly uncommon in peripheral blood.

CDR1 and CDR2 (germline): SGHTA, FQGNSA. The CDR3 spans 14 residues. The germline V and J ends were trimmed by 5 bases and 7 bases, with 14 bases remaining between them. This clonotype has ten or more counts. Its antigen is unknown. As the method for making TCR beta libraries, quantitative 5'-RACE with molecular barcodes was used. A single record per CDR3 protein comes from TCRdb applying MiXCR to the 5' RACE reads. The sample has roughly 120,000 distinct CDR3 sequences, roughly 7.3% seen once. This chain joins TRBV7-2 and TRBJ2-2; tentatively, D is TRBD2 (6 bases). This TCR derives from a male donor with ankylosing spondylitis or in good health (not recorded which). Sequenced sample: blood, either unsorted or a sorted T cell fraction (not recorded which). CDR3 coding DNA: TGTGCCAGCAGCCTCGGAGGGAGAAACGGGGAGCTGTTTTTT. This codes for CASSLGGRNGELFF.